What follows is one TCR beta chain and its context. What it recognizes is unknown. The entry originates in a study of vaccination and CD4 T cells after COVID-19. Study at large: Sampling that followed vaccination took place a median about 75 days after dose two, within a range of 14 to 241. Cells received overlapping spike peptides from SARS-CoV-2, HCoV-NL63, HCoV-OC43 and HCoV-229E as stimulation.

An Oncomine TCR Beta short-read assay was used to sequence the DNA from cultured CD4+ T cells. It was cultured CD4+ T cells from which genomic DNA was extracted. TCRdb re-called the PCR reads with MiXCR, one entry per CDR3 protein. The sample includes under 30,000 distinct CDR3 sequences, roughly 38% of them seen just once. Time point in this sample: late sampling 161 to 241 days after vaccination in a few convalescent patients. Sample treatment: roughly ten-day PBMC culture with coronavirus spike peptide pools or control peptides (ViraFEST assay). Over 1.5 million PBMCs went into each well for culture with roughly 10 IU/ml IL-2 and 10 ug/ml peptide pools. V lost 0 bases and J 7 bases, leaving 6 bases between the germline ends. Germline assignment: CDR1 DFQATT and CDR2 SNEGSKA (reference sequence). The CDR3 has 12 residues.

The source was CD4+ T cells from blood, cultured in vitro, collected about 7 months after SARS-CoV-2 vaccination. The receptor comes from a human donor who had recovered from COVID-19. The rearrangement uses TRBV20-1 and TRBJ2-2; D gene unclear. The CDR3 region is CSAREDIGELFF. The CDR3 DNA reads TGCAGTGCTAGAGAGGATATCGGGGAGCTGTTTTTT.